The 8 T cell receptor beta chains presented below share a single source sample, sequenced in a study of T cells in Graves' hyperthyroidism and ophthalmopathy. The source material, RNA transcripts, was used to amplify TCR beta CDR3 regions. Primed by the HTBI set, a first-round RT-PCR was run on the TCR CDR3. TCRdb re-called the multiplex PCR reads through MiXCR, storing one row per CDR3 protein. Of 550,000 to 700,000 distinct CDR3 sequences in the sample, roughly 14% were seen once. Sequencing used blood. All receptors derive from a woman in her thirties or forties with Graves' ophthalmopathy.

In this sample, this clonotype turned up many times. This sequence joins TRBV20-1 and TRBJ1-5; D may be TRBD1 (5 bases). V was cut by 0 bases and J by 5 bases, with 14 bases left in between. This CDR3 has 15 amino acids. The V gene's germline CDR1 is DFQATT and CDR2 SNEGSKA (reference sequence). The CDR3 bases are TGCAGTGCTAGAGATCCCCAGGGTGGGGATCAGCCCCAGCATTTT. Protein sequence: CSARDPQGGDQPQHF.

The J gene is TRBJ2-2, the V gene TRBV6-5, with D perhaps matching TRBD2 (6 bases). The germline V gene has CDR1 MNHEY and CDR2 SVGAGI. This CDR3 contains 15 residues. V was cut by 4 bases and J by 1 base, with 10 bases left in between. The CDR3 nucleotides are TGTGCCAGCAGTTTGGTTAGCGGGAACACCGGGGAGCTGTTTTTT. Translation gives CASSLVSGNTGELFF.

The genes are TRBV28 and TRBJ1-5; D possibly corresponds to TRBD1 (6 bases). The CDR3 length is 16 residues. Trimming left V 5 bases short and J 2 bases short, with 16 bases between. The germline V gene has CDR1 MDHEN and CDR2 SYDVKM. CDR3 amino acids: CASSTGSSVGNQPQHF. DNA for the CDR3: TGTGCCAGCAGTACAGGGAGTTCAGTCGGCAATCAGCCCCAGCATTTT.

J is TRBJ2-5 and V is TRBV28; either TRBD1 or TRBD2 may fit D (5 bases each). V was shortened by 5 bases and J by 3 bases, with 16 bases between the two germline ends. CDR1 and CDR2 (germline): MDHEN, SYDVKM. The CDR3 spans 15 residues. The CDR3 DNA sequence: TGTGCCAGCAGTCCCCGGGACCGACTAAAAGAGACCCAGTACTTC. Translation: CASSPRDRLKETQYF.

The V and J genes are TRBV4-2 and TRBJ2-7, with 7 bases matching TRBD2. The CDR3 extends over 19 amino acids. Per germline, CDR1 LGHNA and CDR2 YNFKEQ. V gave up 1 base and J gave up 5 bases; unmatched junction bases: 20. The CDR3: CASSQGLSADIGGRDEQYF. The CDR3 region has the DNA TGTGCCAGCAGCCAAGGACTTTCGGCGGATATCGGGGGGAGGGACGAGCAGTACTTC.

This clonotype has at least ten counts. The chain uses TRBV6-5 and TRBJ2-7; 13 bases line up with TRBD2. The CDR3 is 16 residues long. The J segment lost 2 bases and the V segment lost 6 bases, leaving 7 bases of the junction unmatched. The V gene's germline CDR1 is MNHEY and CDR2 SVGAGI. CDR3 sequence: CASSTGTSGNPYEQYF. The CDR3 nucleotides are TGTGCCAGCAGCACCGGGACTAGCGGGAACCCCTACGAGCAGTACTTC.

This clonotype was counted at least ten times. At one boundary the junction diverges from the germline segment, which might be a read error. The chain carries TRBV7-7 and TRBJ2-5, with D unclear. This CDR3 is built from 15 residues. CDR1 SSHAT and CDR2 FNYEAQ come from the germline V gene (reference sequence). The CDR3 coding sequence is TGTGCTAGCAGCTTATACCCACAACCTCAAGAGACCCAGTACTTC. Protein product: CASSLYPQPQETQYF.

This clonotype has more than one count but fewer than ten. The J gene is TRBJ2-7, the V gene TRBV5-1; D ambiguous. Germline V gene data show CDR1 as SGHRS and CDR2 as YFSETQ. The CDR3 extends over 15 amino acids. V gave up 4 bases and J gave up 3 bases, with 17 bases separating them. Here the CDR3 DNA reads TGCGCCAGCAGCCGCCAGCTAGGAGAATTCTACGAGCAGTACTTC. The encoded protein is CASSRQLGEFYEQYF.